This T cell receptor (beta chain) was observed in a study of cytomegalovirus exposure and HLA in healthy donors. Donors were drawn from the approximately 110-subject validation cohort, separate from the roughly 670-subject first cohort. This CDR3 has 14 residues. Germline assignment: CDR1 MNHNY and CDR2 SVGAGI (reference sequence). The V segment lost 4 bases and the J segment 4 bases; nucleotides outside the gene matches: 5. Study-wide results and caveats: Associated with cytomegalovirus, according to the listing, were 150 to 200 TCR beta chains. Most TCR sequences proved rare, with some public TCRs found in many donors.

This table comes from immunoSEQ multiplex PCR, and its TCRdb copy is limited to in-frame clones, with some not included. This table has approximately 200,000 clones, 80% to 90% appearing once. With regard to this clone: The target antigen is unknown.

The TCR sequence derives from a young woman in good health and CMV-seronegative. The sequenced sample was PBMCs. The chain employs TRBV6-6 and TRBJ1-2, with 8 bases fitting TRBD1. CDR3 nucleotides: TGTGCCAGCAGTTCCACCGGACAGGGCTATGGCTACACCTTC. Protein sequence: CASSSTGQGYGYTF.